A single sample gave rise to the 27 T cell receptor beta chains below, sequenced in a study of cytomegalovirus exposure and HLA in healthy donors. Amplification used 60 Vbeta primers and 13 Jbeta primers. The assay was immunoSEQ multiplex PCR, and TCRdb's table has in-frame clones only and misses some. The repertoire holds around 120,000 clones, with roughly 80% as singletons. Sequenced material: PBMCs. The receptors shown here come from a middle-aged woman in good health and CMV-seropositive.

The rearrangement links TRBV27 to TRBJ2-2; TRBD2 matches at 8 bases. The CDR3 is made up of 16 amino acids. V was clipped by 3 bases and J by 0 bases; unmatched bases: 3. Germline V lookup: CDR1 MNHEY, CDR2 SMNVEV (reference sequence). This CDR3 reads CASSFKAGANTGELFF. CDR3 DNA: TGTGCCAGCAGTTTTAAAGCGGGAGCGAACACCGGGGAGCTGTTTTTT.

The V gene is TRBV7-9, the J gene TRBJ1-3, with D possibly being TRBD1 (6 bases). Germline CDR1 reads SEHNR; CDR2 reads FQNEAQ (reference sequence). The CDR3 runs to 15 residues. Trimming left V 5 bases short and J 2 bases short, with 13 bases between. CDR3 in DNA: TGTGCCAGCAGCGACACAGGGCTGACTGGAAACACCATATATTTT. Translating it yields CASSDTGLTGNTIYF.

The J gene is TRBJ2-7, the V gene TRBV5-1, with TRBD2 as a possible D gene (6 bases). Germline V lookup: CDR1 SGHRS, CDR2 YFSETQ. The CDR3 has 14 residues. Trimming took 3 bases from V and 6 from J, leaving 16 bases between them. This CDR3 is CASSSGLSPAEQYF. Here the CDR3 DNA reads TGCGCCAGCAGCTCGGGACTTAGCCCAGCCGAGCAGTACTTC.

The sample holds a few counts of this clone. The J gene is TRBJ2-7, the V gene TRBV2, with D possibly being TRBD2 (5 bases). This CDR3 spans 14 amino acids. Trimming took off 6 bases at V and 0 bases at J, with 12 bases between the two ends. Germline V gene data show CDR1 as SNHLY and CDR2 as FYNNEI. This CDR3 reads CASRGRESSYEQYF. The CDR3 nucleotides read TGTGCCAGCAGGGGGAGAGAAAGCTCCTACGAGCAGTACTTC.

The chain has TRBV4-1 and TRBJ2-3, with 11 bases aligning to TRBD2. The CDR3 is 15 residues long. CDR1 is MGHRA, CDR2 YSYEKL, per germline. V was clipped by 4 bases and J by 14 bases; unmatched bases: 14. CDR3: CASSRTTSGGLPAYF. In DNA form, the CDR3 reads TGCGCCAGCAGCCGTACAACTAGCGGGGGCCTACCCGCGTATTTT.

The CDR3 DNA is TGTGCCAGCAGCTACCCATCCAGGGACGGGGGCTCCTACGAGCAGTACTTC. It is translated as CASSYPSRDGGSYEQYF. This chain connects TRBV11-1 to TRBJ2-7; possible D gene TRBD2, 6 bases. The CDR3 has 17 residues. Germline V CDR1 and CDR2: SGHAT, FQDESV (reference sequence). With 4 bases removed from V and 0 bases from J, the gap between germline ends came to 19 bases.

J is TRBJ1-5 and V is TRBV7-9; no definite D call. The V end was cut by 3 bases, the J end by 5 bases, with 5 bases between. The CDR3 has 12 residues. Germline V CDR1 and CDR2: SEHNR, FQNEAQ (reference sequence). CDR3 coding DNA: TGTGCCAGCAGCTTTAGTGATCAGCCCCAGCATTTT. Its protein product is CASSFSDQPQHF.

In this sample, this clone turned up once. The chain employs TRBV6-1 and TRBJ1-4, with 9 bases identical to TRBD1. CDR1 and CDR2 (germline): MNHNS, SASEGT. The ends lost 8 bases at V and 7 bases at J; junction bases unmatched: 8. The CDR3 runs to 14 residues. The CDR3 here is CASERQGVGEKLFF. In DNA, the CDR3 is TGTGCCAGCGAGCGACAGGGGGTCGGTGAAAAACTGTTTTTT.

This clone has more than one count but fewer than ten. The chain employs TRBV6-6 and TRBJ1-5; the D gene is possibly TRBD1 (5 bases). The germline gives CDR1 MNHNY, CDR2 SVGAGI (reference sequence). This CDR3 contains 15 residues. V gave up 6 bases and J gave up 7 bases, with 19 bases separating them. The CDR3 is CASSYTGIEAQPQHF. The CDR3 DNA sequence: TGTGCCAGCAGCTACACAGGCATTGAGGCCCAGCCCCAGCATTTT.

This chain connects TRBV29-1 to TRBJ2-7; the D gene is possibly TRBD2 (5 bases). The V gene lost 5 bases and the J gene lost 6 bases, with 11 bases spanning the gap. The CDR3 runs 11 residues. Per the germline V gene, CDR1 is SQVTM and CDR2 is ANQGSEA. In DNA form, the CDR3 reads TGCAGCGTTCAAATAGGGAGCGAGCAGTACTTC. This translates into CSVQIGSEQYF.

The rearrangement uses TRBV7-9 and TRBJ2-1, with 14 bases aligning to TRBD2. The germline V gene has CDR1 SEHNR and CDR2 FQNEAQ (reference sequence). The CDR3 runs 17 residues. V dropped 3 bases and J dropped 4; count of bases not matched to a gene: 5. The CDR3 loop is CASSLGTSGSAYNEQFF. In DNA, the CDR3 is TGTGCCAGCAGCTTGGGGACTAGCGGGAGTGCGTACAATGAGCAGTTCTTC.

This chain joins TRBV5-4 and TRBJ1-2; 8 bases align to TRBD1. CDR1 SGHNT and CDR2 YYREEE come from the germline V gene (reference sequence). Trimming removed 4 bases from V and 2 bases from J; junction bases left unmatched: 1. The CDR3 is 13 residues long. The CDR3, as DNA: TGTGCCAGCAGCCGGGACAGGAACTATGGCTACACCTTC. Translating it yields CASSRDRNYGYTF.

V and J are TRBV20-1 and TRBJ2-7; no firm D call. V was cut by 3 bases and J by 7 bases, with 10 bases left in between. The CDR3 consists of 11 residues. Looked up from germline, CDR1 is DFQATT and CDR2 is SNEGSKA (reference sequence). The CDR3: CSASKTKEQYF. CDR3 nucleotides: TGCAGTGCTAGTAAGACAAAAGAGCAGTACTTC.

The rearrangement links TRBV10-3 to TRBJ2-1; the match to TRBD2 covers 16 bases. CDR1 is ENHRY and CDR2 is SYGVKD in the germline V gene. The CDR3 has 16 residues. The trim removed 7 bases at V and 4 bases at J, leaving 4 bases unmatched. CDR3 nucleotides: TGTGCCATCACCGAGGGACTAGCGGGGGGGTACAATGAGCAGTTCTTC. The encoded protein is CAITEGLAGGYNEQFF.

Here the CDR3 DNA reads TGTGCCAGCAGCGGGACAGGGGCCCCCGAGCAGTACTTC. It encodes CASSGTGAPEQYF. The rearrangement uses TRBV6-1 and TRBJ2-7; 10 positions match TRBD1. Germline trimming cut 6 bases from V and 6 bases from J; bases unmatched to any gene: 5. Germline V gene lookup returns CDR1 MNHNS and CDR2 SASEGT. This CDR3 has 13 residues.

V and J are TRBV18 and TRBJ1-4; 8 nucleotides line up with TRBD1. Germline values: CDR1 KGHSH, CDR2 LQKENI. J was trimmed by 5 bases and V by 2 bases; bases with no gene match: 7. This CDR3 is 16 amino acids long. The CDR3 DNA follows: TGTGCCAGCTCACCAAACTACAGGGGGTCCAATGAAAAACTGTTTTTT. As protein: CASSPNYRGSNEKLFF.

The V call is TRBV11-2, the J call TRBJ2-3; 10 bases are a match to TRBD2. The V and J ends lost 1 base and 0 bases, in that order; junction bases with no gene match: 7. The CDR3 has 18 amino acids. Germline V CDR1 and CDR2: SGHAT, FQNNGV. This CDR3 is CASSLVILAGTSTDTQYF. DNA for the CDR3: TGTGCCAGCAGCTTAGTGATACTAGCGGGGACCAGCACAGATACGCAGTATTTT. Filled out from reference TRBV11-2 and TRBJ2-3, the complete variable domain reads EAGVAQSPRYKIIEKRQSVAFWCNPISGHATLYWYQQILGQGPKLLIQFQNNGVVDDSQLPKDRFSAERLKGVDSTLKIQPAKLEDSAVYLCASSLVILAGTSTDTQYFGPGTRLTVL.

There are a few counts of this clone. This chain joins TRBV30 and TRBJ2-5; tentatively, D is TRBD2 (6 bases). CDR1 and CDR2 from the germline V gene are GTSNPN and SVGIG (reference sequence). Trimming shortened V by 1 base and J by 5 bases, and 11 bases separated the two germline ends. CDR3 length: 13 residues. DNA of the CDR3: TGTGCCTGGAGTGGAACGGGAGACGAGACCCAGTACTTC. This sequence encodes CAWSGTGDETQYF.

J is TRBJ2-3 and V is TRBV10-3; D perhaps matches TRBD2 (6 bases). The CDR3 consists of 15 residues. The germline CDR1 and CDR2 sequences are ENHRY and SYGVKD. Deletions cut 2 bases from V and 4 bases from J, with 13 bases between. The CDR3 DNA reads TGTGCCATCAGTGAGGGTGGAGGGCGGGCAGATACGCAGTATTTT. It codes for CAISEGGGRADTQYF.

The rearrangement uses TRBV13 and TRBJ1-6; D is undetermined. Germline V gene lookup returns CDR1 PRHDT and CDR2 FYEKMQ (reference sequence). This CDR3 is 15 amino acids long. V lost 5 bases and J lost 9, with 17 bases in between. As DNA, the CDR3 is TGTGCCAGCAGCCTAAGGACTCAAGGGAGTTCACCCCTCCACTTT. This translates into CASSLRTQGSSPLHF.

As regards this clone: This same CDR3 is encoded by further DNA sequences in the sample. The chain combines TRBV19 with TRBJ1-1; TRBD1 matches 8 bases. J was trimmed by 1 base and V by 6 bases; bases with no gene match: 1. The CDR3 is made up of 13 amino acids. The V gene's germline CDR1 is LNHDA and CDR2 SQIVND (reference sequence). CDR3 residues: CASRDRENTEAFF. DNA of the CDR3: TGTGCCAGTAGGGACAGGGAGAACACTGAAGCTTTCTTT.

The V and J genes are TRBV6-1 and TRBJ1-4, with a possible D match to TRBD1 (5 bases). The V gene lost 7 bases and the J gene lost 8 bases, with 14 bases spanning the gap. CDR1 MNHNS and CDR2 SASEGT come from the germline V gene. This CDR3 has 13 amino acids. This CDR3 reads CASKSGVGEKLFF. CDR3 DNA sequence: TGTGCCAGCAAGTCGGGGGTAGGGGAAAAACTGTTTTTT.

The chain employs TRBV6-1 and TRBJ1-2; 7 bases align to TRBD1. The junction had 13 bases not matched to a gene; V was cut back by 7 bases and J by 8 bases. This CDR3 spans 14 amino acids. Germline CDR1 and CDR2: MNHNS and SASEGT. The CDR3 DNA sequence: TGTGCCAGCACGCCGGGACAGCGAACTATGGGCTACACCTTC. It encodes CASTPGQRTMGYTF.

The chain combines TRBV10-3 with TRBJ1-5, with D possibly TRBD1 on 5 matching bases. Trimming removed 2 bases from V and 4 bases from J, with 6 bases in between. Germline CDR1 ENHRY, CDR2 SYGVKD. This CDR3 has 13 residues. The CDR3: CAISEGGNQPQHF. In nucleotides, the CDR3 is TGTGCCATCAGTGAGGGGGGGAATCAGCCCCAGCATTTT.

This chain connects TRBV11-2 to TRBJ2-5; TRBD2 matches at 8 bases. Germline assignment: CDR1 SGHAT and CDR2 FQNNGV. With 4 bases clipped from V and 6 bases from J, the junction kept 10 bases outside the gene matches. The CDR3 spans 15 residues. The CDR3: CASSSLRGGRQTQYF. The CDR3 DNA is TGTGCCAGCAGCTCCCTACGGGGGGGCCGTCAGACCCAGTACTTC.

The rearrangement uses TRBV19 and TRBJ1-6; tentative D call: TRBD1 (6 bases). CDR1 LNHDA and CDR2 SQIVND come from the germline V gene (reference sequence). V dropped 10 bases and J dropped 7 bases, with 23 bases sitting between them. The length of the CDR3 is 16 residues. The CDR3 DNA reads as TGTGCCACTCAGGAGAGCAACAGGGAGAAGAATTCACCCCTCCACTTT. Encoded protein: CATQESNREKNSPLHF.

V is TRBV5-1 and J is TRBJ2-7, with D perhaps matching TRBD1 (6 bases). The V gene lost 4 bases and the J gene lost 2 bases, with 13 bases spanning the gap. Germline CDR1 is SGHRS and CDR2 is YFSETQ. The CDR3 loop spans 14 amino acids. CDR3 protein: CASSPTDRPYEQYF. As DNA, the CDR3 is TGCGCCAGCAGCCCAACCGACAGGCCCTACGAGCAGTACTTC.